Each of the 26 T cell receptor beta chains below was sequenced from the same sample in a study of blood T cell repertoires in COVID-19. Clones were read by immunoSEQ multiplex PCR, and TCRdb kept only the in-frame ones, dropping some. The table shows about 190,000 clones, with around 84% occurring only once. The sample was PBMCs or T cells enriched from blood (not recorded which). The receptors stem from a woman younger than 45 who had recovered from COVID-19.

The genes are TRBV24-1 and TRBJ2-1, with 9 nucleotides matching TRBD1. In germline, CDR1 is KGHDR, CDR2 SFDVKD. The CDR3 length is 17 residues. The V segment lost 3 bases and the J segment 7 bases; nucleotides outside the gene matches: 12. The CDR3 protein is CATSDPVPGQGMNEQFF. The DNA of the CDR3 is TGTGCCACCAGTGATCCCGTTCCGGGACAGGGTATGAATGAGCAGTTCTTC.

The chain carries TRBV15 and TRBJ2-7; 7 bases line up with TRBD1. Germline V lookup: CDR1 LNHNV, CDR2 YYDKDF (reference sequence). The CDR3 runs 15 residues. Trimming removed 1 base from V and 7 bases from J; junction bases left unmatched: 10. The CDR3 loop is CATSRARDRPTEQYF. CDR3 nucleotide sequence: TGTGCCACCAGCAGAGCCCGGGACAGACCCACAGAGCAGTACTTC.

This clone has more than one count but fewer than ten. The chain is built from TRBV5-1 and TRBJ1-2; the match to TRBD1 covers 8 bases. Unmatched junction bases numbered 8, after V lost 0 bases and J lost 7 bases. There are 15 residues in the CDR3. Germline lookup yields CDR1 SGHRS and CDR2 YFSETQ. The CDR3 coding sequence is TGCGCCAGCAGCTTGGGACAGGGGACAAGGACTGGCTACACCTTC. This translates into CASSLGQGTRTGYTF.

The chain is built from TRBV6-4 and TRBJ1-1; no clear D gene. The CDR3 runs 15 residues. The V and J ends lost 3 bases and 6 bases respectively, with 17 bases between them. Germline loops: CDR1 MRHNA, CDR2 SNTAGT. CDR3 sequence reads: CASSESGWGGPEAFF. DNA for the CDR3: TGTGCCAGCAGTGAGTCTGGTTGGGGAGGGCCTGAAGCTTTCTTT.

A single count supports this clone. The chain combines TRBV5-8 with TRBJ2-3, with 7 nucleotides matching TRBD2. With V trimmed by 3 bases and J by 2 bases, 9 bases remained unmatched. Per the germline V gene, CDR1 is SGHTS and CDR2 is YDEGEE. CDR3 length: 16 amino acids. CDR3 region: CASSSGRLAPTDTQYF. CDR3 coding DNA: TGTGCCAGCAGCTCCGGGAGACTAGCCCCCACAGATACGCAGTATTTT.

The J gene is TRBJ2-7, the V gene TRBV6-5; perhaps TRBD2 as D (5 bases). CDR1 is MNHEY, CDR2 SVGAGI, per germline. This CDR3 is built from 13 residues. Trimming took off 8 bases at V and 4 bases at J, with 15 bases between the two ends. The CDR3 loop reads CASSGEPGYEQYV. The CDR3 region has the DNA TGTGCCAGCTCTGGGGAACCGGGGTACGAGCAGTACGTC.

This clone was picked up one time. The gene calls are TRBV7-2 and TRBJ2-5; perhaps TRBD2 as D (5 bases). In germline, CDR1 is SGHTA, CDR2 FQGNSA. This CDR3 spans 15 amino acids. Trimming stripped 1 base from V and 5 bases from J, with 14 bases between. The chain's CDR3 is CASSLGSGVRETQYF. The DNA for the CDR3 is TGTGCCAGCAGCTTAGGATCCGGGGTGAGGGAGACCCAGTACTTC.

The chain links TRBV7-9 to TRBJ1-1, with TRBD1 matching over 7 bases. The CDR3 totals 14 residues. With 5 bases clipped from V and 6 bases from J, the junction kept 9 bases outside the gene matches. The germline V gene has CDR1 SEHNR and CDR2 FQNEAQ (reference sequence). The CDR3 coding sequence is TGTGCCAGCAGCCGGGACAGTGGGGGCGCTGAAGCTTTCTTT. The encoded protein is CASSRDSGGAEAFF.

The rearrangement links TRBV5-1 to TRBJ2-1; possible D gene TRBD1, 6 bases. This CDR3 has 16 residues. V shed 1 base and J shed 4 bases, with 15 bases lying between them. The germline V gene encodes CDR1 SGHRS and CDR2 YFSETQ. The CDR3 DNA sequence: TGCGCCAGCAGCTTGATGAAGGGGGTAAATTACAATGAGCAGTTCTTC. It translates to CASSLMKGVNYNEQFF.

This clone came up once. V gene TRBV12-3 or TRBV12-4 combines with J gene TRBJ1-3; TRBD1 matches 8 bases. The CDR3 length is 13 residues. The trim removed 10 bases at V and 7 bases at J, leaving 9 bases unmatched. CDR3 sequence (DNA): TGTGCCACCTCATTAAACAGGGGGAACACCATATATTTT. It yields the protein CATSLNRGNTIYF.

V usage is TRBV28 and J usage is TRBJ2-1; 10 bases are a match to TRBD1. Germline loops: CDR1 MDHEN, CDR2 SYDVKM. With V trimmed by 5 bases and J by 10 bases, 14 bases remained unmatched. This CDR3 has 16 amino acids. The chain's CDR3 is CASSIPDRGRRREQFF. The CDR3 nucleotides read TGTGCCAGCAGTATTCCTGACAGGGGGCGCCGCCGGGAGCAGTTCTTC.

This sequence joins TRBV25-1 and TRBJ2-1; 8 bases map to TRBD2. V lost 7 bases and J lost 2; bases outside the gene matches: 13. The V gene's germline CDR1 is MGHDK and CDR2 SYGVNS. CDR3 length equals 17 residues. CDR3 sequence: CASIGRLAGFPYNEQFF. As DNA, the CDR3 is TGTGCCAGCATTGGTAGATTAGCGGGGTTCCCCTACAATGAGCAGTTCTTC. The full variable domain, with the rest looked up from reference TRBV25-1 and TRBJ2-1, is EADIYQTPRYLVIGTGKKITLECSQTMGHDKMYWYQQDPGMELHLIHYSYGVNSTEKGDLSSESTVSRIRTEHFPLTLESARPSHTSQYLCASIGRLAGFPYNEQFFGPGTRLTVL.

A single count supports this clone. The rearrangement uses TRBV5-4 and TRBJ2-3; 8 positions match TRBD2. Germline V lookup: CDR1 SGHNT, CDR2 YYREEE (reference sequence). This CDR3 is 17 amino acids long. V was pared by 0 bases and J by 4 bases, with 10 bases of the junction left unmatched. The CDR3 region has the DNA TGTGCCAGCAGCTTGGGGGCCTTAGCGGGAAGGGCAGATACGCAGTATTTT. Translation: CASSLGALAGRADTQYF.

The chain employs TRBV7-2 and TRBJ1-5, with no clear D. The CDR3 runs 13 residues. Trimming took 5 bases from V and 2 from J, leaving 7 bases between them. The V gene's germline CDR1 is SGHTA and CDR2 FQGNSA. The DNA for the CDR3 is TGTGCCAGCAGCAAACGGGGCAATCAGCCCCAGCATTTT. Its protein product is CASSKRGNQPQHF.

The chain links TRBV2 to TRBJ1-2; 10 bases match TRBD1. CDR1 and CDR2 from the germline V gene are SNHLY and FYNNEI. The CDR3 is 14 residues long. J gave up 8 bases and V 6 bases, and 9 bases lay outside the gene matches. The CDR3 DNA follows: TGTGCCAGCAGCCTCAGACAGGGGGCCAGCGGCTACACCTTC. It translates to CASSLRQGASGYTF.

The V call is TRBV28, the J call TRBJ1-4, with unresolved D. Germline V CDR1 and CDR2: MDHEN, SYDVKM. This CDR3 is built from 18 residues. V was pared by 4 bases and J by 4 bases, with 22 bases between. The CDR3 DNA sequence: TGTGCCAGCAGTTCGGAGCTCGATGGCCCCTTGAATAATGAAAAACTGTTTTTT. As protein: CASSSELDGPLNNEKLFF.

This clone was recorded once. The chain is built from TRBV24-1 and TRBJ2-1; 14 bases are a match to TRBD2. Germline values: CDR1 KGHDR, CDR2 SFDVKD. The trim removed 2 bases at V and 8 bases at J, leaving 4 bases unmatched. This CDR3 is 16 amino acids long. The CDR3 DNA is TGTGCCACCAGTGATTCCGGGACTAGCGGGAGTTATGAGCAGTTCTTC. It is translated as CATSDSGTSGSYEQFF.

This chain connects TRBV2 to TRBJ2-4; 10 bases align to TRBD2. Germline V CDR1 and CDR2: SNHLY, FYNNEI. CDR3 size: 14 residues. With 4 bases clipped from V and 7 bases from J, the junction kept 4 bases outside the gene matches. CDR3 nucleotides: TGTGCCAGCAGTGTTGCTAGCGGGAGCAACATTCAGTACTTC. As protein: CASSVASGSNIQYF. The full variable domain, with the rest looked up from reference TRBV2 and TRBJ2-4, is EPEVTQTPSHQVTQMGQEVILRCVPISNHLYFYWYRQILGQKVEFLVSFYNNEISEKSEIFDDQFSVERPDGSNFTLKIRSTKLEDSAMYFCASSVASGSNIQYFGAGTRLSVL.

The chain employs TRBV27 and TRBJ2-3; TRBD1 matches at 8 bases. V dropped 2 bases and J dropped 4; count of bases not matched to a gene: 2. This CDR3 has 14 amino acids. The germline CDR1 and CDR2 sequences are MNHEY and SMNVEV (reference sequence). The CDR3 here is CASSLPDRADTQYF. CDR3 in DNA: TGTGCCAGCAGTTTACCGGACAGGGCAGATACGCAGTATTTT.

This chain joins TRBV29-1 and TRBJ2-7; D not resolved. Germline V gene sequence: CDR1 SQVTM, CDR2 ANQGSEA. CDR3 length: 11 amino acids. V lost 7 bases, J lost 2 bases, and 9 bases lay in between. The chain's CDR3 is CSARGTYEQYF. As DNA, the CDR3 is TGCAGCGCCCGCGGCACCTACGAGCAGTACTTC.

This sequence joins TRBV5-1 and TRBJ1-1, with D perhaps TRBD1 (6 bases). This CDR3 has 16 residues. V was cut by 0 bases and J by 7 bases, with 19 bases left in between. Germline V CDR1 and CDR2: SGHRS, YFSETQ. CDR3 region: CASSLDGLAGDYEAFF. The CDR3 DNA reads TGCGCCAGCAGCTTGGACGGGTTGGCAGGGGACTATGAAGCTTTCTTT.

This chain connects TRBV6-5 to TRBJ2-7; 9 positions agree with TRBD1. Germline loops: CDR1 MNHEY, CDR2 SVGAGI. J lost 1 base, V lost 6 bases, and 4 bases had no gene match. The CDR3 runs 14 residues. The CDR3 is CASRVGTGSYEQYV. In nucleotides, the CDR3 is TGTGCCAGCAGAGTCGGGACAGGGTCCTACGAGCAGTACGTC.

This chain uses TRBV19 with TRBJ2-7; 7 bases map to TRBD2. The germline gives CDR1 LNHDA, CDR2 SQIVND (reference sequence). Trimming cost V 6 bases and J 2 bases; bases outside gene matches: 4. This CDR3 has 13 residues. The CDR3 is CASSLGGTYEQYF. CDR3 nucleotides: TGTGCCAGTAGCTTGGGAGGGACCTACGAGCAGTACTTC.

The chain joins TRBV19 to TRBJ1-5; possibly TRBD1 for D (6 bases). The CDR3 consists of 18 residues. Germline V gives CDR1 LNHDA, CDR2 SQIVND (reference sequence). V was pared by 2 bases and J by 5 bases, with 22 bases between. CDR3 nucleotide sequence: TGTGCCAGTAGTATAACAGGGCAACGCCCCCTTTCCGATCAGCCCCAGCATTTT. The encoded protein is CASSITGQRPLSDQPQHF.

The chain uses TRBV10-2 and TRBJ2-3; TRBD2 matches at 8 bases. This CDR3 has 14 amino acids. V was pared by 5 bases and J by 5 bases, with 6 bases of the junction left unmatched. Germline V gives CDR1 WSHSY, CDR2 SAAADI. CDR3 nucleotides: TGCGCCAGCAGTCCGACCGGGGGGGGAGATACGCAGTATTTT. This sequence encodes CASSPTGGGDTQYF.

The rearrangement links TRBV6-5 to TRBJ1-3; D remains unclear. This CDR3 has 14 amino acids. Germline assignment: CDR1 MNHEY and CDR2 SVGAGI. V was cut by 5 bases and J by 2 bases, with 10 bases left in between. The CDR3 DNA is TGTGCCAGCAGTCCCCTACCGGCTGGAAACACCATATATTTT. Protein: CASSPLPAGNTIYF.